This entry is about one T cell receptor beta chain. Its antigen is undetermined. The data originate from a study of T cell responses to AZD1222 COVID-19 vaccine. Profiled with immunoSEQ multiplex PCR; TCRdb holds only in-frame clones, not every one. The table has more than 75,000 clones, 75% to 95% seen once. Study outcomes and limitations: Repertoire samples came only from after the peak T cell response.

Sample: peripheral blood, taken 28 days after the second AZD1222 dose. This clonotype originated in an adult who received the AZD1222 COVID-19 vaccine.

The chain's CDR3 is CASSPNDPTYGYTF. The CDR3 region has the DNA TGCGCCAGCAGCCCTAATGACCCTACCTATGGCTACACCTTC. J is TRBJ1-2 and V is TRBV5-1, with D unresolved. This CDR3 contains 14 residues. CDR1 is SGHRS, CDR2 YFSETQ, per germline. V was cut by 4 bases and J by 4 bases, with 14 bases left in between.